This entry describes one T cell receptor (beta chain). Its specificity is not known. The CDR3 extends 3 residues past the end of the read, so its final part is completed from the germline J gene. These data originate in a study of T cell clonality in common variable immunodeficiency. Clones were sequenced by immunoSEQ multiplex PCR, and TCRdb holds only the in-frame ones, with some missing. There are 15,000 to 25,000 clones in the sample, none observed a single time. The germline V gene has CDR1 KGHSH and CDR2 LQKENI. The V segment lost 3 bases and the J segment 7 bases; nucleotides outside the gene matches: 10. The CDR3 length is 16 residues. Regarding the study as a whole: What drives increased CVID clonality needs T cell subpopulation sequencing. Reportedly, TCR beta sequences from common variable immunodeficiency showed fewer deletions and N-nucleotide insertions.

Input material: peripheral blood mononuclear cells. The chain couples TRBV18 to TRBJ2-2; TRBD1 matches at 8 bases. The sequence derives from a human donor with common variable immunodeficiency. Partial CDR3 DNA: TGTGCCAGCTCACCTCTAAAAGGACAGGGTGTCGGGGAG. Its translation: CASSPLKGQGVGE. The whole CDR3 sequence is CASSPLKGQGVGELFF.